These 5 T cell receptor beta chains originate from one sample sequenced in a study of identical twins. One entry per CDR3 protein results from TCRdb running MiXCR on the 5' RACE reads. The table records around 490,000 distinct CDR3 sequences, 20% to 25% of them present only once. Separately, the same data were catalogued under a study of yellow fever vaccine responses in identical twins.

The sample consisted of CD4+ T cells sorted from blood. These receptors all stem from a woman between 18 and 30 years old in good health.

This chain links TRBV19 with TRBJ2-4; the D gene is possibly TRBD1 (6 bases). This CDR3 is built from 12 residues. The germline V gene encodes CDR1 LNHDA and CDR2 SQIVND (reference sequence). V was pared by 4 bases and J by 5 bases, with 6 bases between. CDR3 protein: CASSTGENIQYF. CDR3 nucleotides: TGTGCCAGTAGTACAGGGGAAAACATTCAGTACTTC. Together with reference TRBV19 and TRBJ2-4, the CDR3 gives the full variable domain: DGGITQSPKYLFRKEGQNVTLSCEQNLNHDAMYWYRQDPGQGLRLIYYSQIVNDFQKGDIAEGYSVSREKKESFPLTVTSAQKNPTAFYLCASSTGENIQYFGAGTRLSVL.

This clonotype has more than one count but fewer than ten. The chain carries TRBV6-1 and TRBJ2-5; TRBD2 is a possible D gene (5 bases). Germline V lookup: CDR1 MNHNS, CDR2 SASEGT. The CDR3 is 14 residues long. Trimming took 6 bases from V and 2 from J, leaving 13 bases between them. CDR3 sequence (DNA): TGTGCCAGCAGCCGTCTATCGGGGCAAGAGACCCAGTACTTC. It specifies CASSRLSGQETQYF.

The rearrangement joins TRBV6-5 to TRBJ1-2, with 7 bases fitting TRBD1. Unmatched junction bases numbered 4, after V lost 0 bases and J lost 6 bases. The CDR3 covers 14 residues. Germline lookup yields CDR1 MNHEY and CDR2 SVGAGI. The DNA of the CDR3 is TGTGCCAGCAGTTACTCGGGGACAGCAGATGGCTACACCTTC. Translating it yields CASSYSGTADGYTF.

Only a few counts were recorded for this clonotype. The chain links TRBV19 to TRBJ2-4; unclear D gene. CDR3 length: 13 amino acids. V dropped 6 bases and J dropped 6 bases, with 12 bases sitting between them. Per the germline V gene, CDR1 is LNHDA and CDR2 is SQIVND (reference sequence). DNA of the CDR3: TGTGCCAGTAGCCAAAGAGTCCTAAACATTCAGTACTTC. Its protein product is CASSQRVLNIQYF.

CDR3 in DNA: TGTGCCAGCTCACCCCCCCTGGCCGCGGGGGGGCAGGGAAACATTCAGTACTTC. Encoded protein: CASSPPLAAGGQGNIQYF. V gene TRBV18 combines with J gene TRBJ2-4; 9 bases agree with TRBD2. The CDR3 extends over 18 amino acids. Germline CDR1 KGHSH, CDR2 LQKENI. V was clipped by 3 bases and J by 6 bases; unmatched bases: 15.